The source of this T cell receptor beta chain is a study of blood T cell repertoires in COVID-19. The assay was immunoSEQ multiplex PCR, and TCRdb's table has in-frame clones only and misses some. The data show just under 250,000 clones, around 86% seen once. This CDR3 is 17 amino acids long. Germline V lookup: CDR1 MNHNY, CDR2 SVGAGI (reference sequence). V was pared by 5 bases and J by 2 bases, with 11 bases of the junction left unmatched. The sequencing sample was made of peripheral blood. The chain couples TRBV6-6 to TRBJ1-1, with 10 nucleotides matching TRBD1. The sequence came from a young woman who had recovered from COVID-19. The CDR3 sequence is CASSPSRDRGSNTEAFF. The CDR3 region has the DNA TGTGCCAGCAGTCCCTCCCGGGACAGGGGAAGCAACACTGAAGCTTTCTTT.